This TCR beta chain came from a study of shared clonotypes between healthy human individuals. Donation came from healthy HIV-negative adults that had no recent acute infections or vaccinations. CDR3 length: 13 amino acids. The V and J ends lost 0 bases and 9 bases respectively, with 12 bases between them. Looked up from germline, CDR1 is SGHRS and CDR2 is YFSETQ. Libraries were prepared by immunoSEQ multiplex PCR; TCRdb keeps only in-frame clonotypes and omits some of them. The table shows under 1,100,000 clones, with roughly 70% occurring only once. The chain employs TRBV5-1 and TRBJ1-2; D call uncertain. Sequencing used memory CD4+ T cells sorted from blood. Subset given: CD45RA-negative fraction. This TCR was sampled from a man younger than 30 in good health. The CDR3 sequence: CASSLGSFMSYTF. CDR3 nucleotide sequence: TGCGCCAGCAGCTTGGGGAGTTTTATGAGCTACACCTTC.